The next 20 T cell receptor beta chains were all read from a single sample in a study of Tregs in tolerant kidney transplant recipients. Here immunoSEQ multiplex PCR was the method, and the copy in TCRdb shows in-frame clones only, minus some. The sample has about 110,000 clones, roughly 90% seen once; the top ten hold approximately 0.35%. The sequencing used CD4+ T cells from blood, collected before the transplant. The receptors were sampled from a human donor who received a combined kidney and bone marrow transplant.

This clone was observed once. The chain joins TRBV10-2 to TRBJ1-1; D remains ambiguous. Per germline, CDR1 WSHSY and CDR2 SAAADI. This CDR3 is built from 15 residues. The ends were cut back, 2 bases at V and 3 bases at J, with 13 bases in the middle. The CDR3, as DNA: TGCGCCAGCAGTGAGCCGGTGGAGGGCTACACTGAAGCTTTCTTT. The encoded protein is CASSEPVEGYTEAFF.

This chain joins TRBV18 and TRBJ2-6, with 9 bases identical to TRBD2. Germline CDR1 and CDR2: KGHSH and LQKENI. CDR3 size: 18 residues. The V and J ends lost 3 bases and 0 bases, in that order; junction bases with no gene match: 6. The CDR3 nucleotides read TGTGCCAGCTCACCGACGCTAGCGGGGACCTCTGGGGCCAACGTCCTGACTTTC. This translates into CASSPTLAGTSGANVLTF.

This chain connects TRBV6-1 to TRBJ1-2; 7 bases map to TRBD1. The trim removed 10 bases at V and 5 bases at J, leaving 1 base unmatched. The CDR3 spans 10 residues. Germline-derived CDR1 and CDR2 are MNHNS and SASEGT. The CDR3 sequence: CATGQYGYTF. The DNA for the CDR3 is TGTGCCACGGGACAGTATGGCTACACCTTC.

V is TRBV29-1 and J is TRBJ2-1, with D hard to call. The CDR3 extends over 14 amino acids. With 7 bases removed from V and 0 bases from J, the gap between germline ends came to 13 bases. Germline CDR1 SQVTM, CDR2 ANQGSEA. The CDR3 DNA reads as TGCAGCGCCCTCGAGAGGAGCTCCTACAATGAGCAGTTCTTC. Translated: CSALERSSYNEQFF.

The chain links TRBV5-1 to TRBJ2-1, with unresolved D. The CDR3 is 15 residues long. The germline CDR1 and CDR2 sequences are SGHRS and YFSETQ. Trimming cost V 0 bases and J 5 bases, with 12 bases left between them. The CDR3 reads CASSLGQARNNEQFF. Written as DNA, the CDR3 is TGCGCCAGCAGCTTGGGGCAGGCCCGTAACAATGAGCAGTTCTTC.

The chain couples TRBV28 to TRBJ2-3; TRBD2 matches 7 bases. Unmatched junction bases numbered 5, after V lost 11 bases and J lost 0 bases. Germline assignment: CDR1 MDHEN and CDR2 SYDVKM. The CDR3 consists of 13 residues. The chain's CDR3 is CAGSGDSTDTQYF. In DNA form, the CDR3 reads TGTGCCGGGAGCGGGGACAGCACAGATACGCAGTATTTT.

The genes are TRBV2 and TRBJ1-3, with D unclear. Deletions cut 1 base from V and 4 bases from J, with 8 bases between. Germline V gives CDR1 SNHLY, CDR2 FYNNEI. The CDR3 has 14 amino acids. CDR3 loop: CASSEVGRGNTIYF. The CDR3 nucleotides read TGTGCCAGCAGTGAAGTCGGCAGGGGAAACACCATATATTTT.

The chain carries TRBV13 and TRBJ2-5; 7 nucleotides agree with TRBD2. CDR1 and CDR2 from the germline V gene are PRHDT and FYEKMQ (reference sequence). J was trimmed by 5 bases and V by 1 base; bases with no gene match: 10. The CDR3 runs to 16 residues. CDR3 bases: TGTGCCAGCAGCTTAGCGTGGGAGGGCCCCCGGGAGACCCAGTACTTC. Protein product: CASSLAWEGPRETQYF.

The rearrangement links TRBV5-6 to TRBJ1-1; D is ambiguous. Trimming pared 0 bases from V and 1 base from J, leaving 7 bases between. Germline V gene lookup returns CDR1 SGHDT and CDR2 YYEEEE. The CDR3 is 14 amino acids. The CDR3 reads CASSLVQRNTEAFF. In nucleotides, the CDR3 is TGTGCCAGCAGCTTGGTCCAGCGGAACACTGAAGCTTTCTTT.

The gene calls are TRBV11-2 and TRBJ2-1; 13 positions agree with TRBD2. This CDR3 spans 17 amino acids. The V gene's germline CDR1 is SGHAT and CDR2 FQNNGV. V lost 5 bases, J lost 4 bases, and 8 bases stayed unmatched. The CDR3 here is CASSRRGLAGSYNEQFF. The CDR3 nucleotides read TGTGCCAGCAGCCGCAGGGGACTAGCGGGGTCTTACAATGAGCAGTTCTTC.

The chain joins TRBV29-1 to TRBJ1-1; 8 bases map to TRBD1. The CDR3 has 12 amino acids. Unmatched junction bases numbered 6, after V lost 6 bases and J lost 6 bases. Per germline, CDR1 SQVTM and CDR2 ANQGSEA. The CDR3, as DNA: TGCAGCGTGGGAGACAGGGGAGCTGAAGCTTTCTTT. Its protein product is CSVGDRGAEAFF. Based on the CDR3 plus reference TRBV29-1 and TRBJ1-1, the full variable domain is SAVISQKPSRDICQRGTSLTIQCQVDSQVTMMFWYRQQPGQSLTLIATANQGSEATYESGFVIDKFPISRPNLTFSTLTVSNMSPEDSSIYLCSVGDRGAEAFFGQGTRLTVV.

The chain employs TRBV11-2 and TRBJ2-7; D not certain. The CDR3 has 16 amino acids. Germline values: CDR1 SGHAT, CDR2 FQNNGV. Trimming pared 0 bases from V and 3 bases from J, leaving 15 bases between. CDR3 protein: CASSLEGRVFVYEQYF. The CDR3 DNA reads TGTGCCAGCAGCTTAGAGGGTCGGGTTTTTGTCTACGAGCAGTACTTC. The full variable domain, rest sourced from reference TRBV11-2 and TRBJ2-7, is EAGVAQSPRYKIIEKRQSVAFWCNPISGHATLYWYQQILGQGPKLLIQFQNNGVVDDSQLPKDRFSAERLKGVDSTLKIQPAKLEDSAVYLCASSLEGRVFVYEQYFGPGTRLTVT.

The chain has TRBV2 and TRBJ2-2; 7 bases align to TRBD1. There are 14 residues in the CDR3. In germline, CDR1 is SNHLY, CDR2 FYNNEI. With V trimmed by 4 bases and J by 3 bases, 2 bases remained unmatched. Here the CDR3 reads CASSVQGYTGELFF. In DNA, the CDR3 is TGTGCCAGCAGTGTACAGGGGTACACCGGGGAGCTGTTTTTT. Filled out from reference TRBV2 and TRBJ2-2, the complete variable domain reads EPEVTQTPSHQVTQMGQEVILRCVPISNHLYFYWYRQILGQKVEFLVSFYNNEISEKSEIFDDQFSVERPDGSNFTLKIRSTKLEDSAMYFCASSVQGYTGELFFGEGSRLTVL.

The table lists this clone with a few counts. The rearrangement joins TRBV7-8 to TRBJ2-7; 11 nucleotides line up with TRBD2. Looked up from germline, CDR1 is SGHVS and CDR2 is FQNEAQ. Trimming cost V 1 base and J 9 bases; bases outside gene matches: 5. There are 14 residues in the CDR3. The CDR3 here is CASSLGLAGRGQYF. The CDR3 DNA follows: TGTGCCAGCAGCTTAGGACTAGCGGGAAGGGGGCAGTACTTC.

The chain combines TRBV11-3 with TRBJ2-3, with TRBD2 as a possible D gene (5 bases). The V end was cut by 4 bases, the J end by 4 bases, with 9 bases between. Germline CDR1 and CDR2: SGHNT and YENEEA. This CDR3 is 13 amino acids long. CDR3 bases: TGTGCCAGCAGCTCCAGAGGGCCAGATACGCAGTATTTT. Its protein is CASSSRGPDTQYF. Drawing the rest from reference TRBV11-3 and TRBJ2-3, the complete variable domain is EAGVVQSPRYKIIEKKQPVAFWCNPISGHNTLYWYLQNLGQGPELLIRYENEEAVDDSQLPKDRFSAERLKGVDSTLKIQPAELGDSAVYLCASSSRGPDTQYFGPGTRLTVL.

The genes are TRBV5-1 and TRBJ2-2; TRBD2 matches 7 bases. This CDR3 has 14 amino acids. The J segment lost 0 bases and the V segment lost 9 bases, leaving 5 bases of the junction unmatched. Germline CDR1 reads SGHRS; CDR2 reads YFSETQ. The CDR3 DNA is TGCGCCACCCAGACTAGCCCGAACACCGGGGAGCTGTTTTTT. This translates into CATQTSPNTGELFF.

In nucleotides, the CDR3 is TGTGCCAGCAGCTTAGAGCAGGGGTCATGGGACACCATATATTTT. Its translation: CASSLEQGSWDTIYF. This chain joins TRBV7-2 and TRBJ1-3, with a weak D call TRBD1 (6 bases). Germline CDR1 reads SGHTA; CDR2 reads FQGNSA. Trimming shortened V by 1 base and J by 8 bases, and 15 bases separated the two germline ends. The CDR3 has 15 amino acids.

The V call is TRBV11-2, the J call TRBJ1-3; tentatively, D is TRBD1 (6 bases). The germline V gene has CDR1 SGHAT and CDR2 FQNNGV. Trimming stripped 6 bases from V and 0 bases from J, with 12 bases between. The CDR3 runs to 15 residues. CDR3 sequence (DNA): TGTGCCAGCAGTGTACAGGGAGACTCTGGAAACACCATATATTTT. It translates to CASSVQGDSGNTIYF.

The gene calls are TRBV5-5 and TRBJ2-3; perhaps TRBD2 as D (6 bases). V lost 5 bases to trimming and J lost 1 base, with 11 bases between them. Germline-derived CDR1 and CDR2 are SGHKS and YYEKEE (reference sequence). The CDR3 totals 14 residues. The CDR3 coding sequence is TGTGCCAGCAGAGCTTGGGGGGGCACAGATACGCAGTATTTT. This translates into CASRAWGGTDTQYF.

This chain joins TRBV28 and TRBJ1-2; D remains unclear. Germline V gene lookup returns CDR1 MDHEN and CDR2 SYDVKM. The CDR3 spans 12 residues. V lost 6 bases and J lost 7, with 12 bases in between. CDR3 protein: CASSTGSGGYTF. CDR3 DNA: TGTGCCAGCAGCACCGGATCGGGTGGCTACACCTTC.